This record concerns one T cell receptor beta chain sequence. Its antigen remains unidentified. There are no base qualities to consult, and no much larger clone falls within one base. Libraries were prepared through the immunoSEQ multiplex PCR assay. For the multiplex PCR, a mixture combining 60 forward primers for TCR Vbeta segments and 13 reverse primers for TCR Jbeta segments was used. The CDR3 region of rearranged TCR beta genes was amplified from genomic DNA with a multiplex PCR assay. The amplified TCR beta libraries were sequenced on the Illumina HiSeq System as 87-base-pair reads. The source study handled its data this way. A later analysis tallied some 79 million unique TCR beta chains across the 666 repertoires, and around 9.9 million of those chains were shared by two or more donors. Raw reads were error-corrected and collapsed into unique sequences by a nearest-neighbor algorithm in which closely related sequences were merged to remove PCR and sequencing errors. CDR3 sequences were aligned to IMGT reference sequences to assign V, D and J gene segments. Each retained sequence needed at least a six-nucleotide match to both a V gene segment and a J gene segment. Rearrangements were called productive when the CDR3 lacked stop codons and stayed in frame with V and J; all others were non-productive. Following IMGT convention, CDR3 was defined as the stretch from the second conserved V-encoded cysteine to the conserved J-encoded phenylalanine. Sequences without an unambiguous match to a single V gene segment were excluded from the earlier analysis of several hundred of the donors. In an earlier analysis of a few hundred of the donors, a V segment was called functional when productive rearrangements were above 56.7%, and segregating when the standard deviation between donors exceeded 5%. A statistical classification framework was built for diagnosing cytomegalovirus status from the catalog of TCR beta chain sequences. V and J gene assignment, in a later analysis, came from comparing TCR nucleotide sequences with IMGT/GENE-DB human TR gene sequences. The TCRdist pipeline was used in a later analysis to assign CDR3 sequences and most-parsimonious VDJ recombination scenarios. In a later analysis, each TCR beta chain was defined by its CDR3 amino acid sequence together with its V-gene family, and reads lacking a unique V-gene family were excluded. To address suspected cross-contamination and a sequencing artifact, a later analysis removed 450 to 700 highly shared, low-generation-probability nucleotide sequences. In a later analysis, a clonal expansion index for each public chain was calculated from normalized within-repertoire ranks of inferred template counts. In a later analysis, generation probabilities were computed using a VDJ recombination model fitted to out-of-frame rearrangements, and the results were checked against IGoR. A later analysis scored TCR-TCR, TCR-HLA and TCR-CMV co-occurrence with hypergeometric tests, applying a repertoire-size bias correction to TCR pairs. False discovery rates were estimated in a later analysis by permuting HLA or CMV assignments 20 times. In a later analysis, co-occurring TCRs were grouped using DBSCAN, and TCRdist sequence similarity was added for clustering within HLA-allele-positive subsets. Repertoires with fewer than 30,000 or more than 120,000 public chains, plus five repertoires with anomalous nucleotide sharing, were excluded from co-occurrence clustering. TCRdb carries this immuneACCESS record with in-frame sequences only. Its versions omit some clonotypes, under half of them owing to an unresolved V gene in the studies checked, with the rest unexplained. D and trimming come from the DNA, and the V and J calls and clone size come from that table. For this sample the table gives 80,000 or so clones, of which approximately 69% were detected only once. Approximately 20% of the sample goes to the ten largest clones.

The germline V gene specifies SGHVS as CDR1 and FQNEAQ as CDR2. V lost 2 bases and J lost 1 base; the stretch between them is 12 bases long. The CDR3 covers 15 residues, taking in both the cysteine and the phenylalanine. Only the CDR3 DNA is retained, 45 bases long and in frame from the first base. The sample comes from a study of cytomegalovirus exposure and HLA in healthy donors (dated by TCRdb to 2016 to 2017). In terms of the full investigation: In an earlier analysis of 587 of the donors, 276 Gb of sequence data and some 100 million unique TCR beta sequences from 180 million or so T cells were reported. The later analysis used no new phenotypic data to find candidate immune exposures, relying instead on TCR beta sequences and their occurrence across donors. The study profiled the T cell repertoires of 550 to 700 subjects by immunosequencing and related them to cytomegalovirus serostatus. The study aimed to test whether signatures of past pathogen exposure could be identified by cataloging public T cell receptors. The study combined high-throughput TCR immunosequencing, statistical association of individual TCRs with disease status, and machine learning to predict cytomegalovirus infection status. Class I and class II HLA loci were covered by the typing at four-digit resolution. Donor age, sex, ethnicity and CMV serostatus were collected together with the repertoire data. The number of donors typed differed by locus, with about 629-640 for A, B, C, DRB1 and DQB1, around 520 for DQA1, 600 to 610 for DPA1, and under 490 for DPB1. All discovery cohort repertoires had been generated using a single sequencing platform. Four to six DR-DQ haplotypes were handled as single units for association and clustering, since linkage in the cohort was strong. Approximately 300 gigabases of sequencing data and 70 million to 95 million unique TCR sequences made up an early release that covered 640 HLA-typed donors. Across roughly 420 genotyped donors of the cohort, an average of roughly 230,000 unique TCR beta nucleotide sequences per donor were sequenced, and around 20% of those sequences were non-productive. Of the roughly 400 genotyped donors, roughly 80% were placed in the genetic ancestry cluster associated with self-reported Caucasian donors. In a later analysis, previously published TCR beta repertoires from about 640 donors were re-analyzed and high-resolution HLA genotyping was added so that TCR occurrence patterns could be studied. In a later genetic analysis, genome-wide SNP genotypes for about three fifths of the roughly 670 donors were used, and that subset was treated as a discovery cohort. Along with the roughly 670-subject first cohort, a separate validation cohort of roughly 110 different subjects was used. In an earlier analysis of about 590 of the donors, high-throughput TCR beta sequencing was used to judge whether each TCR beta V gene segment behaved as functional or pseudogenic.

The cohort comprised more than 550 healthy bone marrow donors. At the time of sampling, every cohort member was nominally healthy, though immune exposures that went unrecorded were likely present. The donor was CMV seropositive and belonged to the group of over 250 seropositive cohort members. A peripheral blood sample was provided by each donor, and peripheral blood mononuclear cells were used for TCR beta sequencing. Genomic DNA was extracted from the blood cell samples with the Qiagen DNeasy Blood Extraction Kit. General conclusions and limits of the study: For the cohort, immune exposure information was limited to CMV serostatus. Only TCR beta chains were sequenced in this cohort, and the absence of alpha or paired-chain data limited detectable features. Compared with the approximately 600-donor mean, donors in an Asian-associated ancestry cluster had fewer N-insertions in productive TCRs, according to a later genetic analysis. Several of the top co-occurrence clusters appeared to be linked to parvovirus B19, influenza, CMV and Epstein-Barr virus, according to a later analysis. In vitro tests confirmed that three of the cytomegalovirus-associated TCR beta chains recognize cytomegalovirus antigens. Most TCR sequences were seen in very few donors, while some public TCRs were found in many individuals. In an earlier analysis of 587 of the donors, most TCR beta V segments appeared in productive rearrangements about 87% or about 30% of the time, broadly matching IMGT annotations. Correlated functional status among segregating V segments might be attributable to linkage disequilibrium, but an unknown experimental factor could not be ruled out. Because counts were too low, about 15 rarely observed V segments, including chromosome 9 orphons, were left out of the earlier analysis of a few hundred of the donors. Roughly uniform sequencing depth across donors was assumed in presence/absence analyses, although this assumption may not hold. A further reported finding was that TCR beta sequences accurately predicted the HLA-A and HLA-B alleles for most subjects in the first cohort. Strong co-occurrence of HLA alleles, especially DR and DQ, made assigning TCR associations to individual alleles difficult. A later analysis found that most CMV-associated TCR beta chains appeared HLA-restricted, with HLA associations seemingly driven largely by CMV exposure. The classifier was reported to diagnose cytomegalovirus status with high specificity and sensitivity in both the original and validation cohorts. A later genetic analysis associated a missense DCLRE1C variant with V-gene and J-gene trimming of TCR beta chains, and an independent cohort replicated the association. In a later analysis, TCR association rates were found to vary across HLA loci, with the most associated TCRs seen for DRB1 alleles and the fewest for HLA-C alleles. A cluster of highly shared sequence variants was judged likely to be a technical artifact of the sequencing pipeline. The authors suggested that the approach could potentially be extended to other disease states and immunological phenotypes. In the study, approximately 150 TCR beta chains were listed as associated with cytomegalovirus. HLA typing was unavailable for some donors at each locus, so association tests used only the typed subset. A later analysis found that HLA-associated TCR beta chains were more clonally expanded and had lower generation probabilities than equally common non-associated chains. In a later analysis, over 15,000 TCR beta sequences were associated with specific HLA alleles at a false discovery rate of 0.05. Some IMGT-functional V segments, including TRBV6-2 and TRBV6-3, could not be told apart with the 87-base-pair reads, so those segments were excluded.

The sample consisted of PBMCs. Recombination connected TRBV7-8 to TRBJ2-7; the D gene cannot be named for sure. This TCR came from a man between 25 and 39 years old in good health and CMV-seropositive. The CDR3 loop reads CASSLTTVNSYEQYF. The DNA is TGTGCCAGCAGCTTAACCACAGTAAATTCCTACGAGCAGTACTTC.